This TCR beta chain was identified in a study of identical twins. Germline loops: CDR1 MNHEY, CDR2 SVGAGI. The CDR3 sequence is 11 residues long. Of note for this clonotype: The junction differs from germline at one of its ends, possibly a read error.

TCRdb ran MiXCR on the 5' RACE reads and lists one entry per CDR3 protein. In the table there are roughly 770,000 distinct CDR3 sequences, roughly 18% of which are singletons. These data also formed part of another study, on T cells expressing NK-cell markers. That investigation notes: Sorted CD3+CD56+NKG2C+, CD3+CD56+NKG2C- and CD3+CD56-NKG2C+ T cells provided the TCR beta repertoires. There remained a lack of clarity about HCMV specificity of expanded NKG2C+ T cell clones.

The rearrangement joins TRBV6-5 to TRBJ2-2; TRBD1 or TRBD2 may be the D gene (5 bases each). The sequence came from a woman aged 18 to 35 in good health. The sample consisted of PBMCs. CDR3 coding DNA: TGTGCCAGCAGCCAGGGACCCTTCCGCGTTTTT. Its translation is CASSQGPFRVF.